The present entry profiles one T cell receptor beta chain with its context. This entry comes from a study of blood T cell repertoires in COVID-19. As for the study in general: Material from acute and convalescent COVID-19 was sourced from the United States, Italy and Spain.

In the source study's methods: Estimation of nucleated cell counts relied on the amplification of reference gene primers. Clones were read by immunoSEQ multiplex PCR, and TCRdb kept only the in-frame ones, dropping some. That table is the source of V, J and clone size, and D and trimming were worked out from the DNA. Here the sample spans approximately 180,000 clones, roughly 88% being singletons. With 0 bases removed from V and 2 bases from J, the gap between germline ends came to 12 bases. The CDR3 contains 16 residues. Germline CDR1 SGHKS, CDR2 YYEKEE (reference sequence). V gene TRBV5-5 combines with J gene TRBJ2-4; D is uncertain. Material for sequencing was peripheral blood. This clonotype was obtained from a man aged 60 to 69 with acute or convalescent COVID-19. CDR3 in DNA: TGTGCCAGCAGCTTGGGGTCACTCTTGTCCAAAAACATTCAGTACTTC. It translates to CASSLGSLLSKNIQYF. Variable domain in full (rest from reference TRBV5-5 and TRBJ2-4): DAGVTQSPTHLIKTRGQQVTLRCSPISGHKSVSWYQQVLGQGPQFIFQYYEKEERGRGNFPDRFSARQFPNYSSELNVNALLLGDSALYLCASSLGSLLSKNIQYFGAGTRLSVL.